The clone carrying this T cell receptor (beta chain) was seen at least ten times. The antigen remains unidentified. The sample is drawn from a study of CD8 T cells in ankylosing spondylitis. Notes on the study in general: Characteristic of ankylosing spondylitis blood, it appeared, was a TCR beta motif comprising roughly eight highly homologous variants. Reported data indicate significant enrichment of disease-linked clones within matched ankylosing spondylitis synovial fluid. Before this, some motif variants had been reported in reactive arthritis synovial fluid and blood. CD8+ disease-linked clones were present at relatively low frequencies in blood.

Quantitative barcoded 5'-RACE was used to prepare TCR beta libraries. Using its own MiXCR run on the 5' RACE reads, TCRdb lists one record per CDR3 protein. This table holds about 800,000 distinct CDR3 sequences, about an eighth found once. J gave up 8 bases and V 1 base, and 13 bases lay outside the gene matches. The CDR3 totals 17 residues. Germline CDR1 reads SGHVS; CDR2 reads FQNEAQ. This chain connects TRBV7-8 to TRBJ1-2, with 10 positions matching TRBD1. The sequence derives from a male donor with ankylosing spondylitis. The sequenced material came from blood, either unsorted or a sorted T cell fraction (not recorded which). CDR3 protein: CASSLGRIGTGENGYTF. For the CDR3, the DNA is TGTGCCAGCAGCTTAGGGCGAATTGGGACAGGGGAGAACGGCTACACCTTC.